The 22 T cell receptor beta chains listed next were all sequenced from one sample in a study of Tregs in tolerant kidney transplant recipients. TCRdb keeps only in-frame clones here, not all; method: immunoSEQ multiplex PCR. Here the sample spans 240,000 or so clones, 80% to 85% being singletons. The sample was CD4+ T cells from blood. The source of these receptors is a human donor in good health.

Worth noting for this clone: A read error may produce the germline difference seen at one junction end. The V call is TRBV2, the J call TRBJ1-5; D not certain. The CDR3 consists of 12 residues. Germline CDR1 is SNHLY and CDR2 is FYNNEI. The CDR3 DNA reads TGTTCCAGCAGTGAAGATAATCAGCCCCAGCATTTT. Its translation is CSSSEDNQPQHF.

The rearrangement links TRBV27 to TRBJ1-6, with unresolved D. V lost 1 base to trimming and J lost 9 bases, with 10 bases between them. CDR3 length: 14 amino acids. Looked up from germline, CDR1 is MNHEY and CDR2 is SMNVEV (reference sequence). CDR3 coding DNA: TGTGCCAGCAGTTTATACTGGCCAAGTTCACCCCTCCACTTT. Translated, it gives CASSLYWPSSPLHF.

The chain has TRBV15 and TRBJ2-1; TRBD2 aligns across 10 bases. The CDR3 extends over 17 amino acids. V trimming: 0 bases; J trimming: 6 bases; junction bases outside the gene matches: 8. Germline loops: CDR1 LNHNV, CDR2 YYDKDF (reference sequence). CDR3 residues: CATSRDKLQREGNEQFF. CDR3 sequence (DNA): TGTGCCACCAGCAGAGATAAATTACAGCGGGAGGGCAATGAGCAGTTCTTC.

The chain employs TRBV6-5 and TRBJ1-2; 8 bases match TRBD1. This CDR3 comprises 13 residues. The germline V gene has CDR1 MNHEY and CDR2 SVGAGI. With V trimmed by 5 bases and J by 8 bases, 7 bases remained unmatched. Here the CDR3 reads CASSPQGARGYTF. In DNA form, the CDR3 reads TGTGCCAGCAGTCCCCAGGGGGCGCGGGGCTACACCTTC.

The V and J genes are TRBV19 and TRBJ1-2, with TRBD1 as a possible D gene (6 bases). The CDR3 runs 15 residues. Deletions cut 3 bases from V and 2 bases from J, with 13 bases between. Germline V CDR1 and CDR2: LNHDA, SQIVND (reference sequence). Written as DNA, the CDR3 is TGTGCCAGTAGTATCACTTGGACAGACAACTATGGCTACACCTTC. This translates into CASSITWTDNYGYTF. The full variable domain, with the rest looked up from reference TRBV19 and TRBJ1-2, is DGGITQSPKYLFRKEGQNVTLSCEQNLNHDAMYWYRQDPGQGLRLIYYSQIVNDFQKGDIAEGYSVSREKKESFPLTVTSAQKNPTAFYLCASSITWTDNYGYTFGSGTRLTVV.

V and J are TRBV19 and TRBJ1-5, with D perhaps TRBD1 (6 bases). Per the germline V gene, CDR1 is LNHDA and CDR2 is SQIVND (reference sequence). Between the trimmed V and J ends, which lost 8 bases and 0 bases, there was a span of 14 bases. The CDR3 spans 15 residues. Here the CDR3 DNA reads TGTGCCAGTCACAGGACAGTTAATAGCAATCAGCCCCAGCATTTT. Amino acids: CASHRTVNSNQPQHF.

CDR3 sequence reads: CAISEGLTDRTEAFF. The CDR3 DNA reads as TGTGCCATCTCGGAGGGCTTAACGGATCGCACTGAAGCTTTCTTT. This sequence joins TRBV10-3 and TRBJ1-1; D unresolved. In germline, CDR1 is ENHRY, CDR2 SYGVKD. The V end lost 8 bases, the J end lost 4 bases, and 20 bases lay between the germline ends. The length of the CDR3 is 15 residues.

The chain has TRBV30 and TRBJ1-1, with D hard to call. The CDR3 length is 12 residues. Germline V lookup: CDR1 GTSNPN, CDR2 SVGIG (reference sequence). V was clipped by 4 bases and J by 10 bases, with 16 bases between them. Here the CDR3 DNA reads TGTGCCTGGACCGGGCAGGTATCGGGAGCTTTCTTT. Its protein product is CAWTGQVSGAFF.

CDR3 nucleotides: TGTGCCAGCAGTTATTGGACAGGGGGTCCCAATGAGCAGTTCTTC. It yields the protein CASSYWTGGPNEQFF. The rearrangement uses TRBV6-6 and TRBJ2-1; 10 bases align to TRBD1. This CDR3 spans 15 amino acids. CDR1 is MNHNY and CDR2 is SVGAGI in the germline V gene (reference sequence). V gave up 3 bases and J gave up 6 bases; unmatched junction bases: 5.

This clone occurred once. The chain is built from TRBV5-5 and TRBJ1-2; D is unresolved. Germline CDR1 and CDR2: SGHKS and YYEKEE (reference sequence). Trimming pared 5 bases from V and 3 bases from J, leaving 11 bases between. The CDR3 length is 13 residues. DNA for the CDR3: TGTGCCAGCAGTAGAAGGCAGGACTATGGCTACACCTTC. Translating it yields CASSRRQDYGYTF.

This clone was found once. The J gene is TRBJ1-1, the V gene TRBV18, with D perhaps TRBD1 (5 bases). CDR1 is KGHSH and CDR2 is LQKENI in the germline V gene. The CDR3 is made up of 14 amino acids. V was pared by 3 bases and J by 6 bases, with 14 bases between. CDR3 protein: CASSPGQVSAEAFF. The CDR3, as DNA: TGTGCCAGCTCACCCGGACAAGTTAGCGCTGAAGCTTTCTTT.

Only a few counts were recorded for this clone. The chain couples TRBV6-5 to TRBJ2-2; tentatively, D is TRBD1 or TRBD2 (6 bases each). Germline-derived CDR1 and CDR2 are MNHEY and SVGAGI. CDR3 length equals 15 residues. Trimming took off 3 bases at V and 5 bases at J, with 13 bases between the two ends. CDR3 loop: CASSYGGTFTGELFF. The DNA for the CDR3 is TGTGCCAGCAGTTATGGGGGGACATTTACCGGGGAGCTGTTTTTT.

This rearrangement joins TRBV7-2 to TRBJ2-1; D is uncertain. The CDR3 has 12 amino acids. Trimming stripped 5 bases from V and 5 bases from J, with 7 bases between. Germline V gene data show CDR1 as SGHTA and CDR2 as FQGNSA. The CDR3 loop is CASSRWHNEQFF. The CDR3 DNA is TGTGCCAGCAGCCGGTGGCACAATGAGCAGTTCTTC.

The chain has TRBV19 and TRBJ1-1, with a weak D call TRBD1 (5 bases). The germline CDR1 and CDR2 sequences are LNHDA and SQIVND (reference sequence). The V end lost 3 bases, the J end lost 0 bases, and 17 bases lay between the germline ends. The CDR3 is 17 amino acids. CDR3 nucleotide sequence: TGTGCCAGTAGTATCCGCCGGGGGGGAAGCATGAACACTGAAGCTTTCTTT. Protein: CASSIRRGGSMNTEAFF.

The rearrangement joins TRBV5-6 to TRBJ2-7; D unclear. The germline V and J ends were trimmed by 2 bases and 4 bases, with 7 bases remaining between them. The germline V gene has CDR1 SGHDT and CDR2 YYEEEE. The CDR3 is 12 amino acids. The DNA of the CDR3 is TGTGCCAGCAGCTTCAAGCTTTACGAGCAGTACTTC. Translated, it gives CASSFKLYEQYF.

The chain recombines TRBV5-1 with TRBJ2-3; 8 positions agree with TRBD1. The length of the CDR3 is 14 residues. Germline CDR1 reads SGHRS; CDR2 reads YFSETQ. J gave up 4 bases and V 4 bases, and 5 bases lay outside the gene matches. The CDR3 DNA follows: TGCGCCAGCAGCCCTGGACAGGGTTCAGATACGCAGTATTTT. Residues: CASSPGQGSDTQYF.

This clone appeared a single time. Here the CDR3 reads CASSKGLVGGYTF. DNA of the CDR3: TGTGCCAGCAGTAAGGGCCTTGTTGGCGGCTACACCTTC. The gene calls are TRBV6-5 and TRBJ1-2; D remains ambiguous. The CDR3 runs 13 residues. Trimming stripped 5 bases from V and 8 bases from J, with 15 bases between. Looked up from germline, CDR1 is MNHEY and CDR2 is SVGAGI.

V gene TRBV9 combines with J gene TRBJ1-2; TRBD1 might be the D (5 bases). Looked up from germline, CDR1 is SGDLS and CDR2 is YYNGEE. V was cut by 3 bases and J by 4 bases, with 16 bases left in between. CDR3 length: 15 residues. CDR3 DNA sequence: TGTGCCAGCAGCGCGGGAAGGGGCGGTAGCTATGGCTACACCTTC. Residues: CASSAGRGGSYGYTF.

The chain combines TRBV10-3 with TRBJ1-5; D unresolved. CDR3 length: 13 residues. CDR1 and CDR2 (germline): ENHRY, SYGVKD. The V and J ends lost 10 bases and 7 bases respectively, with 17 bases between them. CDR3: CATSEVPEQPQHF. The CDR3 DNA reads TGTGCCACCTCTGAGGTTCCCGAACAGCCCCAGCATTTT.

The chain combines TRBV7-7 with TRBJ2-2; no reliable D call. The V and J ends lost 4 bases and 4 bases respectively, with 7 bases between them. CDR3 length: 13 amino acids. The germline gives CDR1 SSHAT, CDR2 FNYEAQ (reference sequence). CDR3 coding DNA: TGTGCCAGCAGCTCCACCCCCACCGGGGAGCTGTTTTTT. Translating gives CASSSTPTGELFF.

The chain employs TRBV5-1 and TRBJ2-5; D unclear. The CDR3 runs to 15 residues. CDR1 and CDR2 (germline): SGHRS, YFSETQ. Trimming removed 5 bases from V and 2 bases from J, with 16 bases in between. CDR3: CASSSPGPIQETQYF. CDR3 nucleotide sequence: TGCGCCAGCAGTTCTCCCGGACCGATTCAAGAGACCCAGTACTTC.

The rearrangement links TRBV29-1 to TRBJ2-1; D is possibly TRBD2 (6 bases). The germline V gene has CDR1 SQVTM and CDR2 ANQGSEA. Trimming cost V 6 bases and J 6 bases, with 18 bases left between them. This CDR3 has 14 residues. CDR3 sequence (DNA): TGCAGCGTCGGGACCCCCCGGGAGTCCAATGAGCAGTTCTTC. This codes for CSVGTPRESNEQFF.